The clone carrying this T cell receptor (beta chain) was observed a handful of times. Its antigen is unknown. The entry originates in a study of post-analysis software for immune sequencing data. Overall study context: Relapsing-remitting, secondary progressive and progressive-relapsing multiple sclerosis were all included among the disease courses. Broader study findings: Among multiple sclerosis patients, normalized Chao1 diversity was significantly below that of controls. Roughly 5 TRBV segments, TRBV5-6, TRBV5-1 and TRBV20-1 among them, were found more frequent in patients than controls.

The TCR beta cDNA libraries carried unique molecular identifiers. Once about 0.95 to 10 million T cells were used, roughly 500,000 cDNA molecules resulted. TCRdb itself ran the PCR reads through MiXCR, one entry per CDR3 protein. Seen here are around 400,000 distinct CDR3 sequences, 30% to 45% observed once, and the top ten hold less than 10%. Per germline, CDR1 SGHDT and CDR2 YYEEEE. The CDR3 consists of 15 residues. With V trimmed by 6 bases and J by 0 bases, 8 bases remained unmatched. This TCR derives from a girl aged 2-10 years with multiple sclerosis. This rearrangement joins TRBV5-6 to TRBJ2-5; 7 nucleotides match TRBD2. The sample consisted of blood. CDR3 coding DNA: TGTGCCAGCACGCGGGAGAACCCTTACCAAGAGACCCAGTACTTC. This translates into CASTRENPYQETQYF.